The present entry profiles one T cell receptor (beta chain) with its context. Germline V gene data show CDR1 as WNHNN and CDR2 as SYGVQD (reference sequence). J was trimmed by 6 bases and V by 10 bases; bases with no gene match: 18. The CDR3 covers 16 residues. This specimen belongs to a study of technical replicates of blood from several donors. Data came from immunoSEQ multiplex PCR; TCRdb stores just in-frame clones and leaves some out. The sample includes approximately 70,000 clones, approximately 93% of them seen just once. The sequence came from a human donor in good health. Some clones in this sample may be carry-over from other donors' samples. The chain combines TRBV10-1 with TRBJ2-1; 7 nucleotides align to TRBD1. The sample taken for sequencing was PBMCs. CDR3 amino acids: CAIIPPATGICNEQFF. CDR3 nucleotides: TGCGCCATCATCCCCCCCGCGACAGGGATTTGCAATGAGCAGTTCTTC.